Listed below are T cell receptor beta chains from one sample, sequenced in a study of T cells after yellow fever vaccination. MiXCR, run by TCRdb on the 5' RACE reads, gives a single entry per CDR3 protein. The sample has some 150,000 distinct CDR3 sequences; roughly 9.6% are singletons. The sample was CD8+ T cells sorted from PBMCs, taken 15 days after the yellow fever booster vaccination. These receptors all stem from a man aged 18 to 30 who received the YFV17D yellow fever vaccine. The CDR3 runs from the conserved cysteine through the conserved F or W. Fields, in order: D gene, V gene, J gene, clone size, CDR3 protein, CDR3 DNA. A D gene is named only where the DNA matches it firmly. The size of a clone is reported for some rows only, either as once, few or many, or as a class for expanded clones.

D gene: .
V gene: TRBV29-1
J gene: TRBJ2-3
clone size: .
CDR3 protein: CSVEGAAGHHTDTQYF
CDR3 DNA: TGCAGCGTTGAAGGGGCGGCAGGACACCACACAGATACGCAGTATTTT

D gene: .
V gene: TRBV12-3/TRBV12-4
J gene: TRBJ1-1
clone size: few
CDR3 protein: CASSRTGWGTEAFF
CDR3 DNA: TGTGCCAGCAGCCGAACAGGATGGGGCACTGAAGCTTTCTTT

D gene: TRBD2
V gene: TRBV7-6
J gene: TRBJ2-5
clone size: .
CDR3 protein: CASSSGGPWETQYF
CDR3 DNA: TGTGCCAGCAGCTCGGGGGGGCCTTGGGAGACCCAGTACTTC

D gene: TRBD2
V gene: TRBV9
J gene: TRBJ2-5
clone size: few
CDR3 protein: CASSVAAGPIETQYF
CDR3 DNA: TGTGCCAGCAGCGTAGCAGCGGGGCCGATTGAGACCCAGTACTTC

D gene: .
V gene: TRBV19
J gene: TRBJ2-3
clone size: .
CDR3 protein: CASTSLGAYTQYF
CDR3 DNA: TGTGCCAGTACCTCGCTAGGGGCGTATACGCAGTATTTT

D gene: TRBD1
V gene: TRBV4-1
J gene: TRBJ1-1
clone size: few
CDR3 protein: CASSQTDRGVSNTEAFF
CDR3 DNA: TGCGCCAGCAGCCAAACGGACAGGGGAGTCTCGAACACTGAAGCTTTCTTT

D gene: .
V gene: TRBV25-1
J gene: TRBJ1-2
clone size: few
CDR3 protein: CASSTYREGYTF
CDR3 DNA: TGTGCCAGCAGTACATACAGGGAAGGCTACACCTTC

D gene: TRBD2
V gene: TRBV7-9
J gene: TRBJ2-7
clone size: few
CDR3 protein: CAWEGSYEQYF
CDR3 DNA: TGTGCCTGGGAGGGATCCTACGAGCAGTACTTC

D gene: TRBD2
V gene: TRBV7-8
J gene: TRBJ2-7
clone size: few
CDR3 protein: CASKGGGTYEQYF
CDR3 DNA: TGTGCCAGCAAGGGCGGGGGGACCTACGAGCAGTACTTC

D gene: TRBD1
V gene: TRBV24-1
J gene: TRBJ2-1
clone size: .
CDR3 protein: CATGRGNEQFF
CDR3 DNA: TGTGCCACCGGCAGGGGGAATGAGCAGTTCTTC

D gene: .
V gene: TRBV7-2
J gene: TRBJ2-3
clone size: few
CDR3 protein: CASSLGLVGTQYF
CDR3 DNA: TGTGCCAGCAGCCTAGGACTCGTTGGTACGCAGTATTTT

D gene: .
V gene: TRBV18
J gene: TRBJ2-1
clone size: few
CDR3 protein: CASSLEISYNEQFF
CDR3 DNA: TGTGCCAGCTCATTGGAGATCTCCTACAATGAGCAGTTCTTC

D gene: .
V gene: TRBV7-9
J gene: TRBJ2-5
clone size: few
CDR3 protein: CASSLDTTGGETQYF
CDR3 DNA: TGTGCCAGCAGCTTAGACACCACAGGCGGAGAGACCCAGTACTTC

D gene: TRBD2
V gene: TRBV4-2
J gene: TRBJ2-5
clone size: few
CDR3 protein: CASSQDLGGLAETQYF
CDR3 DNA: TGTGCCAGCAGCCAAGATTTGGGGGGACTAGCGGAGACCCAGTACTTC

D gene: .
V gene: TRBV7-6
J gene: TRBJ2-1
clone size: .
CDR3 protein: CASSSTGNNEQFF
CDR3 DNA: TGTGCCAGCAGCAGCACAGGGAACAATGAGCAGTTCTTC

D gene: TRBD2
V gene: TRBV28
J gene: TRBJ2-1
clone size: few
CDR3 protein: CASSFSGGAHYEQFF
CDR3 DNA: TGTGCCAGCAGTTTTAGCGGGGGGGCCCATTATGAGCAGTTCTTC